This TCR beta chain stems from a study of control samples from healthy donors and cancer patients. Regarding this clone: This CDR3 is also generated by other DNA sequences in the sample.

Generated by immunoSEQ multiplex PCR, the TCRdb table keeps only in-frame clones and is missing some. The sample holds fewer than 200,000 clones, 90% seen once. Germline V gene data show CDR1 as KGHSH and CDR2 as LQKENI. Trimming left V 2 bases short and J 2 bases short, with 7 bases between. The CDR3 length is 13 residues. The sequence was collected from a woman aged 45-59 years in good health. This sequence joins TRBV18 and TRBJ2-7, with no clear D. The sequencing input was blood. The CDR3 spells CASSPSGPYEQYF. DNA of the CDR3: TGTGCCAGCTCACCATCCGGTCCCTACGAGCAGTACTTC.